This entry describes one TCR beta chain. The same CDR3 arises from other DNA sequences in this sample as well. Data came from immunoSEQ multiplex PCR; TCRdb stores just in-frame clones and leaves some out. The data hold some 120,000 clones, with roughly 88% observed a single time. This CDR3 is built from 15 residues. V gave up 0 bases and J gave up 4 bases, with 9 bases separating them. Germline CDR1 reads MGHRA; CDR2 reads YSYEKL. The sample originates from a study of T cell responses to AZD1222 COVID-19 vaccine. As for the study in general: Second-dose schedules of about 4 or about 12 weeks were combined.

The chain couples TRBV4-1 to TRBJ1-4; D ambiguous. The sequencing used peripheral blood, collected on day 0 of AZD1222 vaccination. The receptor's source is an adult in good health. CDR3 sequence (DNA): TGCGCCAGCAGCCAAGATGGCACGGGTAATGAAAAACTGTTTTTT. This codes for CASSQDGTGNEKLFF.